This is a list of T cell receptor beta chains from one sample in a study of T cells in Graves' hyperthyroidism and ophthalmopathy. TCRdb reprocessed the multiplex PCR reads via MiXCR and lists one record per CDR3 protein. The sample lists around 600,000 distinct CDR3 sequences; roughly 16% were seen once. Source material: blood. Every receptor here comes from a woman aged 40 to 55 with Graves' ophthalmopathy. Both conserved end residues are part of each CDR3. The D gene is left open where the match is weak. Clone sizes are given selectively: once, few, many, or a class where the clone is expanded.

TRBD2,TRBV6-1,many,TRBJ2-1,TGTGCCAGCACCCGTGCTAGCGGGGAGGACAATGAGCAGTTCTTC,CASTRASGEDNEQFF
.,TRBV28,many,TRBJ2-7,TGTGCCAGCGGCCCTGCGGCCAGGATATACGAGCAGTACTTC,CASGPAARIYEQYF
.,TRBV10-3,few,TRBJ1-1,TGTGCCATCAGTGACAGTTGGACTGAAGCTTTCTTT,CAISDSWTEAFF
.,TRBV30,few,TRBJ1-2,TGTGCCTGGACCACCCCAGGGTTGGATGGCTACACCTTC,CAWTTPGLDGYTF
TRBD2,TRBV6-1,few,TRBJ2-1,TGTGCCAGCAGGCCTAGCGGGACTTACAATGAGCAGTTCTTC,CASRPSGTYNEQFF
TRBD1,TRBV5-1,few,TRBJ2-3,TGCGCCAGCAGGGGGGACAGGGAGTTCGGTACGCAGTATTTT,CASRGDREFGTQYF
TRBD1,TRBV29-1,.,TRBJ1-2,TGCAGCGCCGATGAACAGGGGGGCTACACCTTC,CSADEQGGYTF
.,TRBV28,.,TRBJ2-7,TGTGCCAGCTGCTTAGCGAAGAATTACGAGCAGTACTTC,CASCLAKNYEQYF
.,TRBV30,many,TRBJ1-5,TGTGCCTGGAGTGTACGGGGGACACCAAATCAGCCCCAGCATTTT,CAWSVRGTPNQPQHF
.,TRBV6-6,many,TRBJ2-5,TGTGCCAGCAGTTACGTGGCGGCTGAAGGGACCCAGTACTTC,CASSYVAAEGTQYF
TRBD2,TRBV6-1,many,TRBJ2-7,TGTGCCAGCAGGTCCGGGGGAGCGGGGCCCCACTCCTACGAGCAGTACTTC,CASRSGGAGPHSYEQYF
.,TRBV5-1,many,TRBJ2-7,TGCGCCAGCAGCCTTCTGGTGAGGAGCTCCTACGAGCAGTACTTC,CASSLLVRSSYEQYF
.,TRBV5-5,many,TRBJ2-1,TGTGCCAGCAGCCATTGGACAGTCAACAATGAGCAGTTCTTC,CASSHWTVNNEQFF
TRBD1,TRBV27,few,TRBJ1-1,TGTGCCAGCAGGGTCGACAGGGATCGGGGCGAAGCTTTCTTT,CASRVDRDRGEAFF
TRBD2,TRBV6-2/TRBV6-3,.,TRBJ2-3,TGTGCCAGCAGTTACCCCCTCCCTTGGACTAGCGGGAACCTATTAACCACAGATACGCAGTATTTT,CASSYPLPWTSGNLLTTDTQYF
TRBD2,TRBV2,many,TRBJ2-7,TGTGCCAGCAGTGCGGCCGGGAGGGCCTACGAGCAGTACTTC,CASSAAGRAYEQYF
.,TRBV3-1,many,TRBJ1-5,TGTGCCAGCAGCCAAGGAGAGGGGGAGGTTCAGCCCCAGCATTTT,CASSQGEGEVQPQHF
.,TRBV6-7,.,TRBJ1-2,TGTGCCAGCAGACCCCGGGGGGCGCGTGGCTACACCTTC,CASRPRGARGYTF
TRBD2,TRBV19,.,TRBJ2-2,TGTGCCAGCATGGAACGAGGACTAGCGGGAGCCGGGGAGCTGTTTTTT,CASMERGLAGAGELFF
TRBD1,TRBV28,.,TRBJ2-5,TGTGCCAGCAGCACCCGGGGCAGGGGGCCCCAAGAGACCCAGTACTTC,CASSTRGRGPQETQYF
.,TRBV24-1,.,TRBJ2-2,TGTGCCACCGCGGGCCGCACCGGGGAGCTGTTTTTT,CATAGRTGELFF
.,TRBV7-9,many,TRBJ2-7,TGTGCCAGCAGCCGACCGGGACGGAGCTCCTACGAGCAGTACTTC,CASSRPGRSSYEQYF
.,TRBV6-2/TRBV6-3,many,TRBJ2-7,TGTGCCAGCAGTTACCAGGGGCGAGAAGATGCCCTCTACGAGCAGTACTTC,CASSYQGREDALYEQYF
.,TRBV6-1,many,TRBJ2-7,TGTGCCAGCAGTACTTACCCACAGATCTACGAGCAGTACTTC,CASSTYPQIYEQYF
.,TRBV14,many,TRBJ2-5,TGTGCCAGCAGCCACGGGTGGTCAGAGACCCAGTACTTC,CASSHGWSETQYF
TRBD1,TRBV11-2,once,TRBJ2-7,TGTGCCAGCAGCTGGGGGACAGGGAGACACTACGAGCAGTACTTC,CASSWGTGRHYEQYF
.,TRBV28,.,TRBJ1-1,TGTGCCAGCAGTTTCTCCGTCTCCGGCACTGAAGCTTTCTTT,CASSFSVSGTEAFF
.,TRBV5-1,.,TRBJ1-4,TGCGCCAGCAGTTTACCAACCTACCGAAGCGGAGGTGAAAAACTGTTTTTT,CASSLPTYRSGGEKLFF
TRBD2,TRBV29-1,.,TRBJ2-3,TGCAGCGTGAGGGGAACTAGCGGGAGGCCCAGCACAGATACGCAGTATTTT,CSVRGTSGRPSTDTQYF
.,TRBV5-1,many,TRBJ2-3,TGCGCCAGCAGCCCCTCGTTACCCGTTGATACGCAGTATTTT,CASSPSLPVDTQYF
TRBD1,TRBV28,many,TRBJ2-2,TGTGCCACCGGACAGGGATCAAACACCGGGGAGCTGTTTTTT,CATGQGSNTGELFF
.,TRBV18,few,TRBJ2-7,TGTGCCAGCTCACCAATCGAGCAGGGAGGCGAGCAGTACTTC,CASSPIEQGGEQYF
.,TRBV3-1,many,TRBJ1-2,TGTGCCAGCAGCCCATTTGCAGGGTATGGCTACACCTTC,CASSPFAGYGYTF
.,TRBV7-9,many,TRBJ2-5,TGTGCCAGCAGCTTAGTGGGCAGACAAGAGACCCAGTACTTC,CASSLVGRQETQYF
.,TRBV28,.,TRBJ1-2,TGTGCCAGCATGAGGGAGGCCTTTGGCTACACCTTC,CASMREAFGYTF
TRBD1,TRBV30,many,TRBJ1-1,TGTGCCTGGAGTATCGGACAGGGGAGTGAAGCTTTCTTT,CAWSIGQGSEAFF
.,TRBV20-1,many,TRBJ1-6,TGCAGTGCTAGAGATCCCTTGAGCTCCTATAATTCACCCCTCCACTTT,CSARDPLSSYNSPLHF